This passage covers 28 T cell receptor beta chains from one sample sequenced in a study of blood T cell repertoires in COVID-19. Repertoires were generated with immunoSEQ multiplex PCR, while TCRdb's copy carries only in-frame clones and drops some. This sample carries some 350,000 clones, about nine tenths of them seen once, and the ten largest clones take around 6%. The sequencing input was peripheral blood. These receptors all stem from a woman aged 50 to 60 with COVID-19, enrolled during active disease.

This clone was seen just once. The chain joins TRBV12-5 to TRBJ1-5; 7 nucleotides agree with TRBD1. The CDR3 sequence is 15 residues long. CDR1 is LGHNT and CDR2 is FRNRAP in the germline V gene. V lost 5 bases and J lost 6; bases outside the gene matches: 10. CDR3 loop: CASGPTTGVLQPQHF. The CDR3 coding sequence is TGTGCTAGTGGTCCCACCACAGGGGTCCTTCAGCCCCAGCATTTT.

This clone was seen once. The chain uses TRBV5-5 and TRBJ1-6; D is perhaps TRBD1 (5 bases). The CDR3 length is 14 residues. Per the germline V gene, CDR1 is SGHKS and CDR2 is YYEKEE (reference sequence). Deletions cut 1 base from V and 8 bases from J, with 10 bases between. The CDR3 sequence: CASSLSVGDSPLHF. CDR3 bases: TGTGCCAGCAGCTTGAGTGTAGGGGATTCACCCCTCCACTTT.

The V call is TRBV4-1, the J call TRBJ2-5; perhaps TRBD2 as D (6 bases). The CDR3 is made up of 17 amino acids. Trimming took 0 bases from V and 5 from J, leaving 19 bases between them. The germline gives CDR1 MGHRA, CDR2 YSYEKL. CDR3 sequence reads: CASSQDRTLAPGETQYF. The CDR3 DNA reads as TGCGCCAGCAGCCAAGACCGGACGCTAGCGCCTGGTGAGACCCAGTACTTC.

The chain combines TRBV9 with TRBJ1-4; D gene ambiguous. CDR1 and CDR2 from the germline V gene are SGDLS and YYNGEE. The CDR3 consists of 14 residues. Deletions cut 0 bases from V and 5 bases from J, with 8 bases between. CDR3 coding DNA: TGTGCCAGCAGCGTAGCCCTGAGGAATGAAAAACTGTTTTTT. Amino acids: CASSVALRNEKLFF.

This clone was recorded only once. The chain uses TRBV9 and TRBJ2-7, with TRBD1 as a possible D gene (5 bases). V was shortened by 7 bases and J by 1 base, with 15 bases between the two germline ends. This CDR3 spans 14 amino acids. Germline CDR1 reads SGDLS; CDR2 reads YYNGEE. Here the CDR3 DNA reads TGTGCCAGCGCCCCCGTTGGGGCTTCCTACGAGCAGTACTTC. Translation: CASAPVGASYEQYF.

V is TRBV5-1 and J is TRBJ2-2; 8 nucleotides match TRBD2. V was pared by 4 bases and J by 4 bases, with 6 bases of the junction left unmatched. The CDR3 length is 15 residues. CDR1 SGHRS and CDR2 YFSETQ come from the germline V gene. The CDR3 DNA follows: TGCGCCAGCAGCCGGGAGGGGCGGGTCACCGGGGAGCTGTTTTTT. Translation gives CASSREGRVTGELFF. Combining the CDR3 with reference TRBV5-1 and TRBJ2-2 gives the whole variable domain KAGVTQTPRYLIKTRGQQVTLSCSPISGHRSVSWYQQTPGQGLQFLFEYFSETQRNKGNFPGRFSGRQFSNSRSEMNVSTLELGDSALYLCASSREGRVTGELFFGEGSRLTVL.

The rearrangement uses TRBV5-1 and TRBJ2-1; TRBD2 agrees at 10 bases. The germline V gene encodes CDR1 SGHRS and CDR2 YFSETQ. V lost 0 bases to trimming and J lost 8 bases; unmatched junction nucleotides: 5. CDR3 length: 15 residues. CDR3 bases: TGCGCCAGCAGCTTGGTTGTAGCGGGAGGCTATGAGCAGTTCTTC. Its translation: CASSLVVAGGYEQFF.

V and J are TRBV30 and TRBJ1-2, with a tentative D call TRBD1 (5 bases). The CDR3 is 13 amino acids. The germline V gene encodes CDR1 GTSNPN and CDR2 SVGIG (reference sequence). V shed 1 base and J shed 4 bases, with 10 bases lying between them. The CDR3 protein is CAWSAGALYGYTF. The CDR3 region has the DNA TGTGCCTGGAGTGCTGGGGCCCTCTATGGCTACACCTTC.

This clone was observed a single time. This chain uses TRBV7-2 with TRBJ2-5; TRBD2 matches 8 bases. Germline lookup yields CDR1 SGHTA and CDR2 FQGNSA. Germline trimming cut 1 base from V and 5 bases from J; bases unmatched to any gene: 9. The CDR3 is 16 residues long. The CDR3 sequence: CASSLEGLGFYETQYF. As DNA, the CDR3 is TGTGCCAGCAGCTTAGAGGGACTAGGGTTTTACGAGACCCAGTACTTC.

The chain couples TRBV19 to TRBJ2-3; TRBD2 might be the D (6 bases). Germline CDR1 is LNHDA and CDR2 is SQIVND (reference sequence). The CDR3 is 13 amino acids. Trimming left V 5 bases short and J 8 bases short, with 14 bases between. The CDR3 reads CASSDLRGATQYF. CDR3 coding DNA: TGTGCCAGTAGTGACCTGCGGGGTGCTACGCAGTATTTT.

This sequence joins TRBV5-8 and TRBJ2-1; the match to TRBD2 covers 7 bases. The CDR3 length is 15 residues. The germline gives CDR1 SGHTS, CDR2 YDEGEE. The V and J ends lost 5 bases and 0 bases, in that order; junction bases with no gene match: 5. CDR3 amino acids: CASRKRTSSYNEQFF. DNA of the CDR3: TGTGCCAGCAGGAAAAGGACTAGCTCCTACAATGAGCAGTTCTTC.

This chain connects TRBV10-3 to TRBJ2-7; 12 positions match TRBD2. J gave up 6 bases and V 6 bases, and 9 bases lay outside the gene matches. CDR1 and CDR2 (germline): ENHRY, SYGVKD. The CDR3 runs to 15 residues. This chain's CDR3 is CAISFLAGGPGEQYF. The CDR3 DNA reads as TGTGCCATCAGCTTCCTAGCGGGAGGGCCGGGCGAGCAGTACTTC.

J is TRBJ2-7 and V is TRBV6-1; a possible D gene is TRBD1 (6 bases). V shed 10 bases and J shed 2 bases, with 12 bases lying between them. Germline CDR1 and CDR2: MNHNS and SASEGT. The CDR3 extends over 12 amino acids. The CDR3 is CANREPTYEQYF. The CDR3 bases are TGTGCCAACAGGGAACCTACCTACGAGCAGTACTTC.

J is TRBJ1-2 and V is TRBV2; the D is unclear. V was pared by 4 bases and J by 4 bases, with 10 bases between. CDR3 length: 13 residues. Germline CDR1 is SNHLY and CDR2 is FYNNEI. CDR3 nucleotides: TGTGCCAGCAGTGTTCGGGGTTCCTATGGCTACACCTTC. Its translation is CASSVRGSYGYTF.

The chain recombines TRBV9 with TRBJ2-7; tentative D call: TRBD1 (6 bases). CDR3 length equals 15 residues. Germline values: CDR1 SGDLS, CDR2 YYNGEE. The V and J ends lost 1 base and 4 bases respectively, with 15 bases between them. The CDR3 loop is CASSVSTGIGYEQYF. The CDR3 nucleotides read TGTGCCAGCAGCGTAAGCACAGGGATCGGATACGAGCAGTACTTC. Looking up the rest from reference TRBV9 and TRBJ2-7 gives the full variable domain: DSGVTQTPKHLITATGQRVTLRCSPRSGDLSVYWYQQSLDQGLQFLIQYYNGEERAKGNILERFSAQQFPDLHSELNLSSLELGDSALYFCASSVSTGIGYEQYFGPGTRLTVT.

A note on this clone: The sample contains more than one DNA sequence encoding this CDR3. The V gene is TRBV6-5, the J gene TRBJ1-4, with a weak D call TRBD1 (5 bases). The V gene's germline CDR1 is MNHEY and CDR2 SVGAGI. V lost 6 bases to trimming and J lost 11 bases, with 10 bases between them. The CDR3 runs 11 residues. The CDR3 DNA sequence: TGTGCCAGCAGCCGGGGGGAGAAACTGTTTTTT. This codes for CASSRGEKLFF.

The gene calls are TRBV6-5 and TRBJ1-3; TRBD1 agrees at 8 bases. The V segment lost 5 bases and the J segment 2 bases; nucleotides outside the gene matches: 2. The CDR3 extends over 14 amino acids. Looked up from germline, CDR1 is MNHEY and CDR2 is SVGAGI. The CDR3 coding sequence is TGTGCCAGCAGTAAACAGGGGGCTGGAAACACCATATATTTT. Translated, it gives CASSKQGAGNTIYF.

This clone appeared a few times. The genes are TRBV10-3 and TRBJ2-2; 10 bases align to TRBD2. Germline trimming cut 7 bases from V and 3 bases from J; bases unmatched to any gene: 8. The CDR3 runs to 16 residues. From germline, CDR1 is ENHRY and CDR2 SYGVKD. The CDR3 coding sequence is TGTGCCATCACCTTTCAAGCGGGAGGGCACACCGGGGAGCTGTTTTTT. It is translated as CAITFQAGGHTGELFF.

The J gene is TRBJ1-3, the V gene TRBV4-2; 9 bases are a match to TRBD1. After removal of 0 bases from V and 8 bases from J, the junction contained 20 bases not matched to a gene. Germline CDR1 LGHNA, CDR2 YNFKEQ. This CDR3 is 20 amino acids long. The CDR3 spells CASSQDLGTFGTGYRDTIYF. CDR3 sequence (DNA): TGTGCCAGCAGCCAAGATCTCGGTACTTTTGGGACAGGGTATAGGGACACCATATATTTT.

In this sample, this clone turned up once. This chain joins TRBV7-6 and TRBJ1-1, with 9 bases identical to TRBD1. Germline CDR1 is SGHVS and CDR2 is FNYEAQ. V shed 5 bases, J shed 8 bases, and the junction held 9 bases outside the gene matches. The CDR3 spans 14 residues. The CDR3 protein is CASSLWDREHEAFF. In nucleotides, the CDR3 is TGTGCCAGCAGCCTCTGGGACAGGGAACACGAAGCTTTCTTT.

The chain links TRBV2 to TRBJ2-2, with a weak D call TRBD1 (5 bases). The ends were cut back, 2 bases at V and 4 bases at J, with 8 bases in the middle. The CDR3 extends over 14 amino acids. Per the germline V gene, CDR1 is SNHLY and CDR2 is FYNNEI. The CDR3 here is CASSEQGGTGELFF. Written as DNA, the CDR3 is TGTGCCAGCAGTGAACAGGGTGGCACCGGGGAGCTGTTTTTT.

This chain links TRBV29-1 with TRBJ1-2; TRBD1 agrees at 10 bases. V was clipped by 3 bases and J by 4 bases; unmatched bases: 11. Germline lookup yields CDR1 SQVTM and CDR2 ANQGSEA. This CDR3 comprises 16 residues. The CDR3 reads CSVDPPGQGFAYGYTF. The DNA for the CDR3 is TGCAGCGTTGATCCCCCGGGACAGGGGTTCGCCTATGGCTACACCTTC.

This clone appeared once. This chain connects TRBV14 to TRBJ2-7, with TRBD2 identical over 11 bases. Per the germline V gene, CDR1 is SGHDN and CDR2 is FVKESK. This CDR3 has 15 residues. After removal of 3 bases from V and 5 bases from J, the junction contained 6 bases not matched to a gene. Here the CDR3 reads CASSHLLAGEDEQYF. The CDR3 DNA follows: TGTGCCAGCAGCCACCTACTAGCGGGAGAGGACGAGCAGTACTTC.

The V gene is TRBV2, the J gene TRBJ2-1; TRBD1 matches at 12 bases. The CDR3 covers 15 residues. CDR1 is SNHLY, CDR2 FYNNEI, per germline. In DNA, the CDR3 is TGTGTCACCGCGGGGGACAGGGGGCGGTTGAATGAGCAGTTCTTC. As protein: CVTAGDRGRLNEQFF.

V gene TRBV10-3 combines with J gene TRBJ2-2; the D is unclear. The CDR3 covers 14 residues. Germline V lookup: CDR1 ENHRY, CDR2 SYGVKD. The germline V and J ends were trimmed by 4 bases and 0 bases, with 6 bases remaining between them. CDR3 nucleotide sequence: TGTGCCATCAGTGCAAGCGCGAACACCGGGGAGCTGTTTTTT. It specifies CAISASANTGELFF.

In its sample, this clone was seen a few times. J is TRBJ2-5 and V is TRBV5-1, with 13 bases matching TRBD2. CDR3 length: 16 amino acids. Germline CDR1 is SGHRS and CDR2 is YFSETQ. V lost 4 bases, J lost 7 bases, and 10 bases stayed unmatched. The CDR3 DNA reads TGCGCCAGCAGCACTCGGACTAGCGGGAGAGGGGGGACCCAGTACTTC. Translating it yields CASSTRTSGRGGTQYF. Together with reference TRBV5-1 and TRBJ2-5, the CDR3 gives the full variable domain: KAGVTQTPRYLIKTRGQQVTLSCSPISGHRSVSWYQQTPGQGLQFLFEYFSETQRNKGNFPGRFSGRQFSNSRSEMNVSTLELGDSALYLCASSTRTSGRGGTQYFGPGTRLLVL.

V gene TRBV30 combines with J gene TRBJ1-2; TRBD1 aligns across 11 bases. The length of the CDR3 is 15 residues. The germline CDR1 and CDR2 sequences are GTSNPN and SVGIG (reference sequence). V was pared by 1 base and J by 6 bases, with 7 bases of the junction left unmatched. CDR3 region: CAWSGIGQGADGYTF. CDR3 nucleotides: TGTGCCTGGAGTGGTATTGGACAGGGGGCGGATGGCTACACCTTC.

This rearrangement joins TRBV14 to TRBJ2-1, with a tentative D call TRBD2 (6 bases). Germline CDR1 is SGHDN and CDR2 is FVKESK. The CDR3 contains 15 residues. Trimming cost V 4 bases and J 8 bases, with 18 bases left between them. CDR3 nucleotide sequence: TGTGCCAGCAGCCCGACGGAGGGTTACATCGATGAGCAGTTCTTC. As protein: CASSPTEGYIDEQFF. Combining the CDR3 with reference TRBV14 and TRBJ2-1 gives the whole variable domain EAGVTQFPSHSVIEKGQTVTLRCDPISGHDNLYWYRRVMGKEIKFLLHFVKESKQDESGMPNNRFLAERTGGTYSTLKVQPAELEDSGVYFCASSPTEGYIDEQFFGPGTRLTVL.